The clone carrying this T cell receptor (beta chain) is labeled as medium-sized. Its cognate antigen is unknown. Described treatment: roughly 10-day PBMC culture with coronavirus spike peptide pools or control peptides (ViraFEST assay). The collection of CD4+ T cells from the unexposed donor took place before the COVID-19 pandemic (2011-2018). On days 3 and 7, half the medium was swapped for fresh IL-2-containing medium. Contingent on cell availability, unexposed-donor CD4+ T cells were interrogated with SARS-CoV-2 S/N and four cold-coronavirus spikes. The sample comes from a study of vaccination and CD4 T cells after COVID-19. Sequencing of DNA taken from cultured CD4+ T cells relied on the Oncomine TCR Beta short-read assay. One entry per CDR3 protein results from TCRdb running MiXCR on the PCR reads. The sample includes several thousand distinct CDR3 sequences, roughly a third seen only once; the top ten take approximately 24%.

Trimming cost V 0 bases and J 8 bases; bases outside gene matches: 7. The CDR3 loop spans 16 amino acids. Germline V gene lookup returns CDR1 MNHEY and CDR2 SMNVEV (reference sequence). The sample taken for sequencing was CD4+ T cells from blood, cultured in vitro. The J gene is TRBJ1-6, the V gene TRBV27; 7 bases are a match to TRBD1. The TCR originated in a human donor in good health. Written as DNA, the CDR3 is TGTGCCAGCAGTTTATCCGGGACAGTCCAACATTCACCCCTCCACTTT. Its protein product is CASSLSGTVQHSPLHF.